The 13 T cell receptor beta chains below come from one sample, sequenced in a study of spatial heterogeneity in lung cancer (dated by TCRdb to about 2019). What this sample's time point label stands for: sample taken at primary tumor resection. Whole RNA extracted from tumor and nontumor lung tissue, or from cryopreserved PBMC samples, was used for TCR sequencing without cell sorting. The library came from 5' RACE. Sequenced using a NextSeq 500. The public sequencing data were trimmed at Q25 with fastp and processed into clonotypes with MiXCR by TCRdb, which kept only in-frame beta chains. One record per CDR3 amino acid sequence lists the most common genes and DNA. Present in this sample are about 95,000 distinct CDR3 sequences, approximately 8.2% of which were seen just once. The ten largest clones capture 6.9% of the sample. The sample in question was PBMCs, obtained at surgery. The receptors were gathered from a male donor with early-stage non-small cell lung cancer.

This clonotype came up a few times. The chain recombines TRBV29-1 with TRBJ2-7; weak D call: TRBD1 (5 bases). With 2 bases removed from V and 9 bases from J, the gap between germline ends came to 17 bases. CDR1 is SQVTM, CDR2 ANQGSEA, per germline. This CDR3 comprises 13 residues. CDR3 in DNA: TGCAGCGTTGAAAGACCAGGGAAGGTTGGGCAGTACTTC. It codes for CSVERPGKVGQYF.

This rearrangement joins TRBV28 to TRBJ1-4; weak D call: TRBD1 (5 bases). There are 15 residues in the CDR3. Germline V gene data show CDR1 as MDHEN and CDR2 as SYDVKM. Trimming shortened V by 10 bases and J by 1 base, and 16 bases separated the two germline ends. CDR3 residues: CATIPGGETNEKLFF. CDR3 sequence (DNA): TGTGCCACCATACCCGGGGGAGAAACTAATGAAAAACTGTTTTTT.

The chain is built from TRBV5-5 and TRBJ2-7, with 9 bases matching TRBD1. The ends lost 3 bases at V and 2 bases at J; junction bases unmatched: 9. Germline CDR1 reads SGHKS; CDR2 reads YYEKEE (reference sequence). The CDR3 has 16 residues. CDR3 amino acids: CASSSNPGQGPYEQYF. The CDR3 region has the DNA TGTGCCAGCAGCTCCAATCCGGGACAGGGACCCTACGAGCAGTACTTC.

This clonotype was recorded at least ten times. CDR3 nucleotide sequence: TGCAGCGCCGCTTTAGCGGGGCGCACAGATACGCAGTATTTT. The encoded protein is CSAALAGRTDTQYF. This chain connects TRBV29-1 to TRBJ2-3; 8 positions match TRBD2. The V and J ends lost 7 bases and 1 base, in that order; junction bases with no gene match: 7. The CDR3 length is 14 residues. CDR1 SQVTM and CDR2 ANQGSEA come from the germline V gene.

The V gene is TRBV7-2, the J gene TRBJ2-3, with D hard to call. Between the trimmed V and J ends, which lost 8 bases and 1 base, there was a span of 13 bases. Per the germline V gene, CDR1 is SGHTA and CDR2 is FQGNSA. This CDR3 spans 14 amino acids. The CDR3 DNA reads as TGTGCCAGCGTCATGCAGTCTGGCACAGATACGCAGTATTTT. Amino acids: CASVMQSGTDTQYF.

The genes are TRBV5-1 and TRBJ1-4; 7 bases match TRBD1. CDR1 and CDR2 (germline): SGHRS, YFSETQ. This CDR3 has 14 residues. V trimming: 2 bases; J trimming: 7 bases; junction bases outside the gene matches: 5. The CDR3 is CASSFQGVREKLFF. The CDR3 nucleotides are TGCGCCAGCAGCTTCCAGGGGGTACGTGAAAAACTGTTTTTT.

There are a few counts of this clonotype. V usage is TRBV20-1 and J usage is TRBJ2-2; D gene uncertain. Germline CDR1 DFQATT, CDR2 SNEGSKA (reference sequence). The CDR3 is made up of 14 amino acids. Trimming cost V 5 bases and J 1 base, with 11 bases left between them. CDR3 loop: CSALLDLNTGELFF. The DNA for the CDR3 is TGCAGTGCTTTACTGGACCTGAACACCGGGGAGCTGTTTTTT.

This clonotype was seen more than once but under ten times. The chain recombines TRBV20-1 with TRBJ2-1, with D perhaps TRBD2 (6 bases). Per germline, CDR1 DFQATT and CDR2 SNEGSKA (reference sequence). Trimming removed 0 bases from V and 10 bases from J, with 10 bases in between. The CDR3 has 12 amino acids. Written as DNA, the CDR3 is TGCAGTGCTAGAGATCTTACTAGCGAGCAGTTCTTC. Its protein product is CSARDLTSEQFF.

This clonotype was detected ten times or more. V usage is TRBV7-2 and J usage is TRBJ1-3, with 8 bases lining up with TRBD1. Germline CDR1 is SGHTA and CDR2 is FQGNSA. The CDR3 contains 19 residues. V shed 1 base, J shed 0 bases, and the junction held 11 bases outside the gene matches. The CDR3 DNA sequence: TGTGCCAGCAGCTTAGTTGGCAGGGGGCATGTCAGCTCTGGAAACACCATATATTTT. It specifies CASSLVGRGHVSSGNTIYF.

This clonotype was observed many times. The CDR3 protein is CSVGQGWADTQYF. The CDR3, as DNA: TGCAGCGTCGGACAGGGCTGGGCAGATACGCAGTATTTT. This chain connects TRBV29-1 to TRBJ2-3, with TRBD1 matching over 8 bases. Germline CDR1 is SQVTM and CDR2 is ANQGSEA. The CDR3 runs 13 residues. With V trimmed by 6 bases and J by 4 bases, 6 bases remained unmatched.

A few counts support this clonotype. The chain recombines TRBV7-9 with TRBJ1-1; D uncertain. Trimming left V 5 bases short and J 0 bases short, with 13 bases between. The length of the CDR3 is 15 residues. The germline gives CDR1 SEHNR, CDR2 FQNEAQ (reference sequence). The CDR3 loop reads CASSLTTPMNTEAFF. For the CDR3, the DNA is TGTGCCAGCAGCCTGACGACTCCCATGAACACTGAAGCTTTCTTT.

Only a few counts were recorded for this clonotype. CDR3 nucleotides: TGTGCCAGCAGACCCGGGACAGGGGATTCCTACGAGCAGTACTTC. Translated: CASRPGTGDSYEQYF. The chain employs TRBV28 and TRBJ2-7; 10 positions agree with TRBD1. Trimming removed 6 bases from V and 1 base from J; junction bases left unmatched: 6. CDR3 length: 15 amino acids. CDR1 is MDHEN and CDR2 is SYDVKM in the germline V gene.

This clonotype was counted between two and nine times. The chain uses TRBV12-5 and TRBJ1-3; D uncertain. The germline V gene has CDR1 LGHNT and CDR2 FRNRAP. The germline V and J ends were trimmed by 0 bases and 11 bases, with 14 bases remaining between them. The length of the CDR3 is 14 residues. CDR3 DNA sequence: TGTGCTAGTGGTTTGGTAGGAGTCAAGGTGTCCATATATTTT. Protein product: CASGLVGVKVSIYF.